Listed below are T cell receptor beta chains from one sample, sequenced in a study of blood T cell repertoires in COVID-19. Sequencing used immunoSEQ multiplex PCR; TCRdb keeps in-frame clones, though not all of them. The table has more than 150,000 clones, 80% seen once. Sequencing was performed on peripheral blood. The source of these receptors is a man in his fifties or sixties with acute or convalescent COVID-19. Each CDR3 is given with its conserved first and last residue. The order of the fields is V gene, clone size, J gene, D gene, CDR3 protein, CDR3 DNA. The D gene is left open where the match is weak. Clone size is stated in some rows and not others, as once, few, many or a class when expanded.

TRBV5-4	.	TRBJ2-1	TRBD2	CASSLGDSGNYNEQFF	TGTGCCAGCAGCTTGGGGGATAGCGGGAACTACAATGAGCAGTTCTTC
TRBV19	.	TRBJ2-6	.	CASSIHRYGANVLTF	TGTGCCAGTAGTATTCATCGGTACGGGGCCAACGTCCTGACTTTC
TRBV18	.	TRBJ2-7	TRBD1	CASSPSGTGYEQYF	TGTGCCAGCTCACCATCCGGGACAGGTTACGAGCAGTACTTC
TRBV18	.	TRBJ1-6	TRBD1	CASSPRQGENSPLHF	TGTGCCAGCTCCCCTCGACAGGGGGAGAATTCACCCCTCCACTTT
TRBV7-2	few	TRBJ2-1	TRBD2	CASSLNLAGGSYNEQFF	TGTGCCAGCAGCTTAAACCTAGCGGGAGGGTCCTACAATGAGCAGTTCTTC
TRBV4-3	.	TRBJ1-2	.	CASSQGQGRTGWDGYTF	TGCGCCAGCAGCCAAGGGCAGGGAAGAACGGGTTGGGATGGCTACACCTTC
TRBV7-2	few	TRBJ1-1	.	CASSLVWLGPGTEAFF	TGTGCCAGCAGCTTAGTTTGGTTGGGCCCTGGGACTGAAGCTTTCTTT
TRBV5-6	.	TRBJ2-1	.	CASSLVVSAWEEQFF	TGTGCCAGCAGCTTGGTTGTTAGCGCCTGGGAGGAGCAGTTCTTC
TRBV7-9	.	TRBJ1-5	TRBD1	CASSLDGQGSQPQHF	TGTGCCAGCAGCTTAGATGGACAGGGGAGTCAGCCCCAGCATTTT
TRBV6-2/TRBV6-3	.	TRBJ2-5	.	CASSYSRREETQYF	TGTGCCAGCAGTTACTCGAGGAGGGAAGAGACCCAGTACTTC
TRBV27	once	TRBJ2-1	TRBD2	CASSRSSGLAGAPGEQFF	TGTGCCAGCAGCCGATCCTCGGGACTAGCGGGGGCCCCCGGAGAGCAGTTCTTC
TRBV4-3	.	TRBJ1-1	.	CASSQGPGASTEAFF	TGCGCCAGCAGCCAAGGGCCAGGGGCCAGCACTGAAGCTTTCTTT
TRBV7-2	.	TRBJ2-1	.	CASSPQGSSSYNEQFF	TGTGCCAGCAGCCCTCAGGGATCGAGCTCCTACAATGAGCAGTTCTTC
TRBV18	.	TRBJ1-1	.	CASSPARDLNTEAFF	TGTGCCAGCTCACCGGCCAGGGACTTGAACACTGAAGCTTTCTTT
TRBV5-5	.	TRBJ1-3	.	CASSFGGDGSGNTIYF	TGTGCCAGCAGCTTCGGCGGTGACGGCTCTGGAAACACCATATATTTT
TRBV6-5	.	TRBJ1-5	.	CASRDTGINQPQHF	TGTGCCAGCAGGGACACAGGTATCAATCAGCCCCAGCATTTT
TRBV5-1	.	TRBJ2-7	TRBD1	CASSPGQGAYEQYF	TGCGCCAGCAGCCCGGGACAGGGGGCCTACGAGCAGTACTTC
TRBV9	.	TRBJ1-1	.	CASSVGHLNTEAFF	TGTGCCAGCAGCGTAGGACATTTGAACACTGAAGCTTTCTTT
TRBV19	.	TRBJ1-5	TRBD1	CASSIRQGYRSNQPQHF	TGTGCCAGTAGTATACGACAGGGCTACCGAAGCAATCAGCCCCAGCATTTT
TRBV2	.	TRBJ2-1	TRBD2	CASSYLAGGPYNEQFF	TGTGCCAGCAGTTATCTAGCGGGAGGGCCCTACAATGAGCAGTTCTTC
TRBV10-3	.	TRBJ1-1	.	CAIRQGSVFRNTEAFF	TGTGCCATCAGGCAGGGCTCGGTCTTTAGGAACACTGAAGCTTTCTTT
TRBV19	.	TRBJ1-4	.	CASNSRLREKLFF	TGTGCCAGTAACAGCAGGCTCCGTGAAAAACTGTTTTTT